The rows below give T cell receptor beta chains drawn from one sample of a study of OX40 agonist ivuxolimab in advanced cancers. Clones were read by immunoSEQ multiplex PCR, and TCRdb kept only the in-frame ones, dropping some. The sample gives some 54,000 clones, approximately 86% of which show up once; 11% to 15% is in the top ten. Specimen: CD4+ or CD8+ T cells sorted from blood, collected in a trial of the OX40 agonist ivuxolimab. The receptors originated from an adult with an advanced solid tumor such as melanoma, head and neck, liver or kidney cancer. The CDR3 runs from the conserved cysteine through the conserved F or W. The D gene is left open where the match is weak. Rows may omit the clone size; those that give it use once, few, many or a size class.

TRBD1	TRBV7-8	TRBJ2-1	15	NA	CASSLGQGARHEQFF	TGTGCCAGCAGCTTAGGTCAGGGGGCAAGGCATGAGCAGTTCTTC
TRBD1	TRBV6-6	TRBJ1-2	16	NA	CASSLHGTGGADGYTF	TGTGCCAGCAGTTTACACGGGACAGGGGGCGCAGATGGCTACACCTTC
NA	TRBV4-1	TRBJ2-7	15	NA	CASSQGPDILHEQYF	TGCGCCAGCAGCCAAGGCCCAGACATTCTCCACGAGCAGTACTTC
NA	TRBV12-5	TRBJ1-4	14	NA	CASGLGRSVLKLFF	TGTGCTAGTGGTTTGGGCAGATCTGTGCTGAAACTGTTTTTT
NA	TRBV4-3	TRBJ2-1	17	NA	CASSQYAGAYTDNEQFF	TGCGCCAGCAGCCAGTACGCGGGGGCTTACACCGACAATGAGCAGTTCTTC
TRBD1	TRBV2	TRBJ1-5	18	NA	CASSGDPEAGGDNQPQHF	TGTGCCAGCAGTGGTGACCCTGAGGCAGGGGGAGACAATCAGCCCCAGCATTTT
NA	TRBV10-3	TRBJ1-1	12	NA	CAISSTNTEAFF	TGTGCCATCAGTTCTACGAACACTGAAGCTTTCTTT
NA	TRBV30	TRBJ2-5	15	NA	CAWNTGASPRETQYF	TGTGCCTGGAACACGGGGGCTAGTCCCCGAGAGACCCAGTACTTC
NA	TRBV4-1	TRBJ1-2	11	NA	CASSQGYGYTF	TGCGCCAGCAGCCAAGGCTATGGCTACACCTTC
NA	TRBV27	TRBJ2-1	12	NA	CASSQINNEQFF	TGTGCCAGCAGTCAAATAAACAATGAGCAGTTCTTC
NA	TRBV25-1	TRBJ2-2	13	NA	CASSAANTGELFF	TGTGCCAGCAGTGCGGCGAACACCGGGGAGCTGTTTTTT
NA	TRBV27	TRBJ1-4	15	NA	CASSPGTYTDEKLFF	TGTGCCAGCAGTCCCGGGACCTATACGGATGAAAAACTGTTTTTT
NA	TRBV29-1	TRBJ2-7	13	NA	CSVLLVGAYEQYF	TGCAGCGTTCTCCTAGTCGGGGCCTACGAGCAGTACTTC
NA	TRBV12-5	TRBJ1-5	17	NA	CASGFHTVRGTDQPQHF	TGTGCTAGTGGTTTCCATACCGTTCGGGGCACCGATCAGCCCCAGCATTTT
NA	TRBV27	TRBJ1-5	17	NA	CASRVNGGYRGNQPQHF	TGTGCCAGCAGAGTTAATGGGGGCTACCGCGGCAATCAGCCCCAGCATTTT
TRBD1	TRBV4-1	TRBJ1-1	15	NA	CASSQVRGQGPQAFF	TGCGCCAGCAGCCAAGTCAGAGGACAGGGCCCACAAGCTTTCTTT
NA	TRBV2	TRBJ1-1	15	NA	CASEGTNRLNTEAFF	TGTGCCAGCGAGGGAACTAACAGGCTGAACACTGAAGCTTTCTTT
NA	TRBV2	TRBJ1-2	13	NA	CASSEAGNYGYTF	TGTGCCAGCAGTGAAGCGGGGAACTATGGCTACACCTTC
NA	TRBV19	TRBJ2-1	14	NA	CASTHRWGDNEQFF	TGTGCCAGTACCCACAGGTGGGGAGACAATGAGCAGTTCTTC
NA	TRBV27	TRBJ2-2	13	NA	CASAFSVTGELFF	TGTGCCAGCGCCTTTTCTGTCACCGGGGAGCTGTTTTTT
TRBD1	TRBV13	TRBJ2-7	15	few	CASSSVGTGPYEQYF	TGTGCCAGCAGCTCCGTCGGGACAGGACCCTACGAGCAGTACTTC
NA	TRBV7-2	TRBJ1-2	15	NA	CASSLDLGWNYGYTF	TGTGCCAGCAGCTTAGATCTAGGATGGAACTATGGCTACACCTTC
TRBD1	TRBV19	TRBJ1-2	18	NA	CASSLDLSQGAGIYGYTF	TGTGCCAGTAGTCTCGACTTATCTCAGGGGGCCGGGATCTATGGCTACACCTTC